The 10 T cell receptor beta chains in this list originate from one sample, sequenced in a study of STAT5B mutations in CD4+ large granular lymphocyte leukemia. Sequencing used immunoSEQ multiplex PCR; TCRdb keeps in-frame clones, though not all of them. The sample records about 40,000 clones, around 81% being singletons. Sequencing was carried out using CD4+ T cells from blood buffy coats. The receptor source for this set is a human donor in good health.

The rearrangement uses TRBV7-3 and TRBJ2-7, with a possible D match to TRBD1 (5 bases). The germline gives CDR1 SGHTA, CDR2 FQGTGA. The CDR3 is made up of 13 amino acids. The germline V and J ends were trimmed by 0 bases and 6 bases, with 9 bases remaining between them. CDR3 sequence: CASSLTRVGEQYF. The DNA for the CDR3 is TGTGCCAGCAGCTTAACCAGGGTGGGCGAGCAGTACTTC.

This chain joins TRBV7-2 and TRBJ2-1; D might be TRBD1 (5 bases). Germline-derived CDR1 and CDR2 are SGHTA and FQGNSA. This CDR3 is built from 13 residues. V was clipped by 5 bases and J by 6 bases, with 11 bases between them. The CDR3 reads CASSLSQGNEQFF. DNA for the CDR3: TGTGCCAGCAGCCTATCCCAGGGCAATGAGCAGTTCTTC.

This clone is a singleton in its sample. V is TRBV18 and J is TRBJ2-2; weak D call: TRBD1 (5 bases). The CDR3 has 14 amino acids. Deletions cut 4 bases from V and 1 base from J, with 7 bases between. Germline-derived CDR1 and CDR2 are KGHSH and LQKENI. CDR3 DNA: TGTGCCAGCTCACTACAGGAGAACACCGGGGAGCTGTTTTTT. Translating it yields CASSLQENTGELFF.

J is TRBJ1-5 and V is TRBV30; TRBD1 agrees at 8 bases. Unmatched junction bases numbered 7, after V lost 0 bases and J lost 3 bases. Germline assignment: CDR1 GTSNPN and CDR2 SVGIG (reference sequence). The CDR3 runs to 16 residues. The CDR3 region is CAWSVGGRGHNQPQHF. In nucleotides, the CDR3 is TGTGCCTGGAGTGTAGGTGGCAGGGGGCACAATCAGCCCCAGCATTTT.

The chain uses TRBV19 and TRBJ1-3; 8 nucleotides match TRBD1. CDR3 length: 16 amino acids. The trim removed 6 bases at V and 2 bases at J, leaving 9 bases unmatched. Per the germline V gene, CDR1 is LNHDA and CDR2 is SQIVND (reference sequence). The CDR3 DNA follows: TGTGCCAGTAGAGGGCAGGGGGCAATCACTGGAAACACCATATATTTT. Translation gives CASRGQGAITGNTIYF.

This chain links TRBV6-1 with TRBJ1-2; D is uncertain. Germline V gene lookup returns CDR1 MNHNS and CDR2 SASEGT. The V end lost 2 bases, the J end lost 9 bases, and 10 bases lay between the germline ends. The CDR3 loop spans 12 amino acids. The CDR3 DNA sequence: TGTGCCAGCAGTGAAACTTCCACTCGCTACACCTTC. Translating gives CASSETSTRYTF.

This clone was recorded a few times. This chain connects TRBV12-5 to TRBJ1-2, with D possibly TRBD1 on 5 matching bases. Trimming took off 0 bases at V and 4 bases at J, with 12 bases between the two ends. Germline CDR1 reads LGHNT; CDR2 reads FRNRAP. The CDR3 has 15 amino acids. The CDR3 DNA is TGTGCTAGTGGTTTGGTCCCATCGGGGGGCTATGGCTACACCTTC. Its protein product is CASGLVPSGGYGYTF.

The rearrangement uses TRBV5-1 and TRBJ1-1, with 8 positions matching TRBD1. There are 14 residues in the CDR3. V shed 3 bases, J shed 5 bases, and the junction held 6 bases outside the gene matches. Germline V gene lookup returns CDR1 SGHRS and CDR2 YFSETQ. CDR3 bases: TGCGCCAGCAGCTATCAAGACAGGGGAACTGAAGCTTTCTTT. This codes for CASSYQDRGTEAFF.

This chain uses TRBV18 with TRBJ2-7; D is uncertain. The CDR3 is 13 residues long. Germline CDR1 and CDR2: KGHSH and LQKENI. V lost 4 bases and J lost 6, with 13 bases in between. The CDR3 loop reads CASSLTDGTEQYF. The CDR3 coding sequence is TGTGCCAGCTCACTGACCGACGGTACCGAGCAGTACTTC.

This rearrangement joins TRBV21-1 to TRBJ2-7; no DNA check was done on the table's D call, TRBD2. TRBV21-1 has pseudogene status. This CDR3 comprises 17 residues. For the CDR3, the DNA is TGTGCCAGCAGCAAAGGTGGGACTAGCGGCTACGTTTACGAGCAGTACTTC. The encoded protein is CASSKGGTSGYVYEQYF.